The 8 T cell receptor beta chains below all came from one sample that was sequenced in a study of OX40 agonist ivuxolimab in advanced cancers. Sequencing was performed with immunoSEQ multiplex PCR; in TCRdb, only in-frame clones are kept and a portion is missing. The data hold around 10,000 clones, with about 80% observed a single time. The input for sequencing was CD4+ or CD8+ T cells sorted from blood, taken in a trial of the OX40 agonist ivuxolimab. The receptors were gathered from an adult with an advanced solid tumor such as melanoma, head and neck, liver or kidney cancer.

The genes are TRBV7-8 and TRBJ2-7; D gene uncertain. CDR1 is SGHVS and CDR2 is FQNEAQ in the germline V gene. This CDR3 spans 13 amino acids. Trimming removed 1 base from V and 5 bases from J, with 9 bases in between. This CDR3 is CASSLGRRDEQYF. For the CDR3, the DNA is TGTGCCAGCAGCTTAGGGCGAAGGGACGAGCAGTACTTC.

This clone has just a few counts. V and J are TRBV19 and TRBJ1-1; perhaps TRBD1 as D (6 bases). The CDR3 is 15 amino acids. The V and J ends lost 4 bases and 3 bases respectively, with 15 bases between them. Germline loops: CDR1 LNHDA, CDR2 SQIVND (reference sequence). The DNA for the CDR3 is TGTGCCAGTAGTACCCTTAAGACAGGACACACTGAAGCTTTCTTT. It yields the protein CASSTLKTGHTEAFF. Drawing the rest from reference TRBV19 and TRBJ1-1, the complete variable domain is DGGITQSPKYLFRKEGQNVTLSCEQNLNHDAMYWYRQDPGQGLRLIYYSQIVNDFQKGDIAEGYSVSREKKESFPLTVTSAQKNPTAFYLCASSTLKTGHTEAFFGQGTRLTVV.

A single count supports this clone. CDR3: CAIRDRANEQFF. Here the CDR3 DNA reads TGTGCCATCAGGGACAGGGCGAATGAGCAGTTCTTC. The rearrangement joins TRBV10-3 to TRBJ2-1; TRBD1 agrees at 8 bases. This CDR3 has 12 residues. The junction had 2 bases not matched to a gene; V was cut back by 6 bases and J by 7 bases. Germline V lookup: CDR1 ENHRY, CDR2 SYGVKD.

This clone was counted only a few times. The CDR3 loop is CAISDQLRETQYF. CDR3 nucleotide sequence: TGTGCCATCAGTGACCAGCTTAGAGAGACCCAGTACTTC. The chain recombines TRBV10-3 with TRBJ2-5; no clear D. Germline-derived CDR1 and CDR2 are ENHRY and SYGVKD. The CDR3 length is 13 residues. Trimming stripped 3 bases from V and 4 bases from J, with 9 bases between.

This chain uses TRBV6-1 with TRBJ2-1; 8 bases are a match to TRBD2. The germline V gene has CDR1 MNHNS and CDR2 SASEGT. The CDR3 consists of 17 residues. Trimming took 4 bases from V and 6 from J; bases not matched to a gene: 14. This CDR3 is CASSAYTSSGPVNEQFF. In DNA form, the CDR3 reads TGTGCCAGCAGTGCCTACACATCTAGCGGGCCCGTCAATGAGCAGTTCTTC.

The chain is built from TRBV6-5 and TRBJ2-7; D remains unclear. The CDR3 runs 15 residues. The ends were cut back, 0 bases at V and 4 bases at J, with 13 bases in the middle. CDR1 and CDR2 from the germline V gene are MNHEY and SVGAGI. The CDR3 nucleotides read TGTGCCAGCAGTTACTCGGGTGGCCCCCTTTACGAGCAGTACTTC. This gives the protein CASSYSGGPLYEQYF.

The chain recombines TRBV9 with TRBJ2-3, with D unresolved. CDR3 length: 14 residues. V was cut by 0 bases and J by 0 bases, with 5 bases left in between. Germline V CDR1 and CDR2: SGDLS, YYNGEE. CDR3 nucleotide sequence: TGTGCCAGCAGCGTAGGCGGCAGCACAGATACGCAGTATTTT. Encoded protein: CASSVGGSTDTQYF.

The chain combines TRBV7-3 with TRBJ2-7, with D possibly TRBD1 on 6 matching bases. V dropped 5 bases and J dropped 3 bases, with 17 bases sitting between them. Germline values: CDR1 SGHTA, CDR2 FQGTGA. The CDR3 extends over 15 amino acids. CDR3 bases: TGTGCCAGCAGCCCCTCGGACAGTCCCATCTACGAGCAGTACTTC. Translating it yields CASSPSDSPIYEQYF. The variable domain in full, completed from reference TRBV7-3 and TRBJ2-7, reads GAGVSQTPSNKVTEKGKYVELRCDPISGHTALYWYRQSLGQGPEFLIYFQGTGAADDSGLPNDRFFAVRPEGSVSTLKIQRTERGDSAVYLCASSPSDSPIYEQYFGPGTRLTVT.